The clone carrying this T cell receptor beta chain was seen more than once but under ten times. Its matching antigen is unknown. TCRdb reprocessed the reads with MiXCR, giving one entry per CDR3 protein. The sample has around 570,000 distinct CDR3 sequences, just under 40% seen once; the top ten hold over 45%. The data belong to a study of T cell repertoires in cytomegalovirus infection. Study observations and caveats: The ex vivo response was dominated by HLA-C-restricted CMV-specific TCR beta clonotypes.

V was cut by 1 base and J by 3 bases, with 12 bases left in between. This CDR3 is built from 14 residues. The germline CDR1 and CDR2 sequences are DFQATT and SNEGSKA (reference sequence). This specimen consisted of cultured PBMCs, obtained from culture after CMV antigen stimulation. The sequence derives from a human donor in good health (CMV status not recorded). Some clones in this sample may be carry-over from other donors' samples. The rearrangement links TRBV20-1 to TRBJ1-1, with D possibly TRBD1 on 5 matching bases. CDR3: CSARVTDSYTEAFF. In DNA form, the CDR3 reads TGCAGTGCTAGAGTGACAGATTCTTACACTGAAGCTTTCTTT.